Following are 18 T cell receptor beta chains from one sample sequenced in a study of spatial heterogeneity in lung cancer. TCRdb re-called the 5' RACE reads through MiXCR, storing one row per CDR3 protein. The data hold tens of thousands of distinct CDR3 sequences, with 9.5% to 15% observed a single time. Time point defined: sample taken at primary tumor resection. The sequenced sample was PBMCs, obtained at surgery. These TCRs come from a male donor with early-stage non-small cell lung cancer.

J is TRBJ2-3 and V is TRBV5-1; 9 positions agree with TRBD1. The CDR3 length is 16 residues. From germline, CDR1 is SGHRS and CDR2 YFSETQ. Trimming cost V 0 bases and J 5 bases; bases outside gene matches: 7. The CDR3 nucleotides read TGCGCCAGCAGCTTGGCCCCACAGGGGGCCGAAGATACGCAGTATTTT. It yields the protein CASSLAPQGAEDTQYF.

This clonotype was observed at least ten times. V gene TRBV28 combines with J gene TRBJ1-1, with 7 bases that match TRBD1. The germline V gene has CDR1 MDHEN and CDR2 SYDVKM. V lost 6 bases, J lost 2 bases, and 9 bases stayed unmatched. This CDR3 spans 15 amino acids. The CDR3 spells CASRFLDRRNTEAFF. CDR3 DNA sequence: TGTGCCAGCAGATTTCTGGACAGGCGTAACACTGAAGCTTTCTTT.

This sequence joins TRBV11-2 and TRBJ2-1; D possibly matches TRBD1 or TRBD2 (5 bases each). The germline gives CDR1 SGHAT, CDR2 FQNNGV. With 3 bases removed from V and 6 bases from J, the gap between germline ends came to 18 bases. The CDR3 loop spans 16 amino acids. CDR3 coding DNA: TGTGCCAGCAGCTTCAGCTTCAACCGGGACCTCAATGAGCAGTTCTTC. Residues: CASSFSFNRDLNEQFF.

This chain joins TRBV30 and TRBJ1-1; unclear D gene. The germline CDR1 and CDR2 sequences are GTSNPN and SVGIG (reference sequence). The CDR3 sequence is 11 residues long. Trimming left V 5 bases short and J 3 bases short, with 7 bases between. CDR3 in amino acids: CAWESDTEAFF. For the CDR3, the DNA is TGTGCCTGGGAATCGGACACTGAAGCTTTCTTT. The variable domain in full, with the rest retrieved from reference TRBV30 and TRBJ1-1, is SQTIHQWPATLVQPVGSPLSLECTVEGTSNPNLYWYRQAAGRGLQLLFYSVGIGQISSEVPQNLSASRPQDRQFILSSKKLLLSDSGFYLCAWESDTEAFFGQGTRLTVV.

V and J are TRBV6-1 and TRBJ2-7, with 13 bases fitting TRBD2. CDR3 length: 15 amino acids. Germline V CDR1 and CDR2: MNHNS, SASEGT. Trimming removed 1 base from V and 4 bases from J; junction bases left unmatched: 1. In DNA, the CDR3 is TGTGCCAGCAGTGAAGGGACTAGCGGGAGTTACGAGCAGTACTTC. Residues: CASSEGTSGSYEQYF.

CDR3 region: CAWSIAGTSGVTEQFF. The CDR3 coding sequence is TGTGCCTGGAGTATTGCCGGGACTAGCGGGGTGACTGAGCAGTTCTTC. V is TRBV30 and J is TRBJ2-1; 13 positions match TRBD2. J gave up 9 bases and V 2 bases, and 10 bases lay outside the gene matches. CDR1 and CDR2 from the germline V gene are GTSNPN and SVGIG (reference sequence). The CDR3 totals 16 residues.

This clonotype was seen only a few times. J is TRBJ2-4 and V is TRBV7-2; D is uncertain. Trimming removed 5 bases at V and 0 bases at J, with 23 bases between. CDR3 length equals 19 residues. From germline, CDR1 is SGHTA and CDR2 FQGNSA. The CDR3 region is CASSRNGSFLRSAKNIQYF. In nucleotides, the CDR3 is TGTGCCAGCAGCCGAAACGGTAGCTTCCTACGTTCAGCCAAAAACATTCAGTACTTC.

This clonotype was recorded many times. The rearrangement joins TRBV5-1 to TRBJ2-1; possibly TRBD2 for D (6 bases). Per germline, CDR1 SGHRS and CDR2 YFSETQ. V lost 7 bases and J 4 bases, leaving 15 bases between the germline ends. This CDR3 is 14 amino acids long. The CDR3 sequence: CASAEAGGYNEQFF. The CDR3 DNA reads as TGCGCCAGCGCTGAAGCTGGAGGGTACAATGAGCAGTTCTTC.

CDR3: CSARVISAGGGYEQYF. The CDR3 region has the DNA TGCAGTGCTAGGGTCATCAGCGCGGGAGGGGGTTACGAGCAGTACTTC. J is TRBJ2-7 and V is TRBV20-1; 9 bases fit TRBD2. Germline-derived CDR1 and CDR2 are DFQATT and SNEGSKA (reference sequence). J was trimmed by 4 bases and V by 3 bases; bases with no gene match: 13. There are 16 residues in the CDR3.

This chain uses TRBV11-2 with TRBJ2-5, with D possibly TRBD1 on 6 matching bases. V was cut by 5 bases and J by 9 bases, with 25 bases left in between. Germline CDR1 is SGHAT and CDR2 is FQNNGV. CDR3 length equals 16 residues. CDR3 in amino acids: CASSNPDSWSFGAQYF. CDR3 sequence (DNA): TGTGCCAGCAGCAACCCGGACAGTTGGTCGTTCGGAGCCCAGTACTTC.

This clonotype is a singleton in its sample. The gene calls are TRBV5-6 and TRBJ1-1; 11 nucleotides match TRBD1. The J segment lost 3 bases and the V segment lost 4 bases, leaving 8 bases of the junction unmatched. Germline lookup yields CDR1 SGHDT and CDR2 YYEEEE. CDR3 length: 16 residues. CDR3 DNA sequence: TGTGCCAGCAGCCCCGGACAGGGGGCCGTATACACTGAAGCTTTCTTT. Encoded protein: CASSPGQGAVYTEAFF.

This chain joins TRBV16 and TRBJ2-7, with no clear D. CDR3 length: 13 amino acids. Germline V gene data show CDR1 as KGHSY and CDR2 as FQNENV. The ends were cut back, 0 bases at V and 3 bases at J, with 6 bases in the middle. CDR3 coding DNA: TGTGCCAGCAGCCAATCATGGGGCTACGAGCAGTACTTC. Protein product: CASSQSWGYEQYF.

CDR3: CATSDPGQTKTGELFF. The CDR3 region has the DNA TGTGCCACCAGTGATCCCGGGCAGACTAAGACCGGGGAGCTGTTTTTT. V is TRBV24-1 and J is TRBJ2-2, with a weak D call TRBD2 (5 bases). In germline, CDR1 is KGHDR, CDR2 SFDVKD. The CDR3 is 16 amino acids. V lost 3 bases and J 5 bases, leaving 15 bases between the germline ends.

The chain links TRBV20-1 to TRBJ2-7, with D possibly being TRBD1 or TRBD2 (5 bases each). V dropped 5 bases and J dropped 2 bases, with 16 bases sitting between them. Per germline, CDR1 DFQATT and CDR2 SNEGSKA (reference sequence). The length of the CDR3 is 14 residues. CDR3 coding DNA: TGCAGTGCTCCTTCGGGGACGTTCGCCTACGAGCAGTACTTC. The encoded protein is CSAPSGTFAYEQYF.

This rearrangement joins TRBV7-9 to TRBJ1-2, with a possible D match to TRBD1 (5 bases). The CDR3 covers 16 residues. The V gene lost 3 bases and the J gene lost 0 bases, with 14 bases spanning the gap. Germline V gene lookup returns CDR1 SEHNR and CDR2 FQNEAQ (reference sequence). CDR3 DNA sequence: TGTGCCAGCAGCTTTGACAGCCTCACAGCTAACTATGGCTACACCTTC. It translates to CASSFDSLTANYGYTF.

As concerns this clonotype: A read error may explain this, as a much larger clone is one base away. Here the CDR3 reads CASSFTDTRYF. The CDR3 DNA reads TGTGCCAGCAGCTTCACAGATACGCGGTATTTT. V is TRBV7-9 and J is TRBJ2-3, with D unclear. The CDR3 loop spans 11 amino acids. The germline gives CDR1 SEHNR, CDR2 FQNEAQ (reference sequence).

The table lists this clonotype with a few counts. The chain links TRBV6-6 to TRBJ1-1; TRBD1 matches at 8 bases. This CDR3 is built from 13 residues. Germline V gene data show CDR1 as MNHNY and CDR2 as SVGAGI (reference sequence). The V and J ends lost 4 bases and 9 bases, in that order; junction bases with no gene match: 7. CDR3 sequence reads: CASSSGQEVQAFF. Here the CDR3 DNA reads TGTGCCAGCAGTTCGGGACAGGAGGTTCAAGCTTTCTTT.

The chain recombines TRBV11-3 with TRBJ2-2; 9 nucleotides agree with TRBD2. The CDR3 is 17 amino acids. Germline-derived CDR1 and CDR2 are SGHNT and YENEEA. Trimming at V came to 5 bases and at J to 2 bases, leaving 9 bases not matched to a gene. In DNA, the CDR3 is TGTGCCAGCAGCCCAAATCCTAGCGGGGTTAACACCGGGGAGCTGTTTTTT. Translating it yields CASSPNPSGVNTGELFF.